The source of this TCR beta chain is a study of regulatory T cells in long-lasting Graves disease. Turning to the study itself: Persistent Graves' disease required over 5 years of antithyroid drugs and positive TSH receptor antibodies. Study-wide results and caveats: Persistent Graves' patients showed less TCR diversity than newly diagnosed patients showed. It was possible that the small sample size reduced accuracy.

Time point: persistent/refractory GD, antithyroid drugs over 5 years with positive TRAb. Researchers made the TCR library from RNA that was extracted from PBMCs. For TCR beta, libraries came from iRepertoire HTBI primers and Arm-PCR of CDR3 regions. In the original workflow: Gene usage covered 55 to 70 TRBV and 13 to 15 TRBJ segments. MiXCR, applied by TCRdb to the multiplex PCR reads, yields one record per CDR3 protein. TCRdb's processing, not the study's, gives the V and J calls here. The sample has 400,000 to 600,000 distinct CDR3 sequences; 20% to 25% are singletons. The CDR3 is made up of 16 amino acids. V shed 5 bases and J 2 bases; nucleotides not matched to a gene: 11. Germline CDR1 and CDR2: SEHNR and FQNEAQ (reference sequence). This clonotype was counted between two and nine times. The antigen is unknown.

The source was peripheral blood mononuclear cells (PBMCs), collected when the disease was refractory, from a patient treated with antithyroid drugs. This sequence originates from a female donor with Graves disease. The genes are TRBV7-9 and TRBJ1-2, with 7 bases identical to TRBD1. This CDR3 reads CASSRNDRDQNYGYTF. The CDR3 bases are TGTGCCAGCAGCCGTAATGACAGGGATCAGAACTATGGCTACACCTTC.